This T cell receptor beta chain comes out of a study of control samples from healthy donors and cancer patients. V was trimmed by 5 bases and J by 5 bases, leaving 10 bases between them. The CDR3 is 13 residues long. Germline V gene data show CDR1 as LNHDA and CDR2 as SQIVND (reference sequence). The repertoire was sequenced with immunoSEQ multiplex PCR; TCRdb's copy has only in-frame clones and lacks some. This table holds about 180,000 clones, around nine tenths found once. The source is a man aged 30 to 39 in good health. The chain is built from TRBV19 and TRBJ1-5; the D gene is possibly TRBD1 (6 bases). The specimen was blood. The CDR3 DNA follows: TGTGCCAGTAGTTCACAGGGCGATCAGCCCCAGCATTTT. It specifies CASSSQGDQPQHF.